The source of this TCR beta chain is a study of regulatory dendritic cells for organ transplantation. FACS sorted CD4+ or CD8+ T cells into CD45RA+ naive and CD45RO+ memory. Regarding the study as a whole: Naive CD4+ and CD8+ repertoires were highly diverse; memory CD8+ was most oligoclonal.

Germline assignment: CDR1 SSHAT and CDR2 FNYEAQ (reference sequence). The CDR3 extends over 19 amino acids. Details on this clone: The antigen is unknown. The junction and the germline gene differ at one end; a read error may be behind it.

The protocol was immunoSEQ multiplex PCR, while the TCRdb copy is restricted to in-frame clones and leaves out a portion. The table records tens of thousands of clones, roughly 79% of them present only once. Material for sequencing was memory CD4+ T cells from blood. Subset meaning: CD45RO+ memory T cells. The source of this sequence is a human donor in good health. V usage is TRBV7-7 and J usage is TRBJ2-1; 9 bases map to TRBD2. The CDR3 sequence is CASSLGSRLAGERDNEQFF. CDR3 in DNA: TGTGCTAGCAGCTTAGGATCCCGTTTAGCGGGAGAAAGGGACAATGAGCAGTTCTTC.